This TCR beta chain was documented in a study of blood T cell repertoires in COVID-19. Study in general: Some COVID-19 samples were acute and others convalescent; all came from the United States, Italy and Spain.

Trimming stripped 6 bases from V and 6 bases from J, with 14 bases between. Germline V lookup: CDR1 LGHDT, CDR2 YNNKEL (reference sequence). The length of the CDR3 is 14 residues. Seattle participants joined during active infection and were tracked over time. Original processing methods: Amplification from reference gene primers served as the basis for estimated nucleated cell counts. The repertoire was sequenced with immunoSEQ multiplex PCR; TCRdb's copy has only in-frame clones and lacks some. V, J and clone size are those of that table, while D and trimming were read from the DNA. The data show about 140,000 clones, around 84% seen once.

The chain links TRBV3-1 (or the pseudogene TRBV3-2) to TRBJ2-2; possibly TRBD2 for D (6 bases). This sequence originates from a man aged 30 to 45 with COVID-19, enrolled during active disease. The sequenced material came from peripheral blood. CDR3 DNA: TGTGCCAGCAGACTCGGAACGGGGGCCGGGGAGCTGTTTTTT. This codes for CASRLGTGAGELFF.